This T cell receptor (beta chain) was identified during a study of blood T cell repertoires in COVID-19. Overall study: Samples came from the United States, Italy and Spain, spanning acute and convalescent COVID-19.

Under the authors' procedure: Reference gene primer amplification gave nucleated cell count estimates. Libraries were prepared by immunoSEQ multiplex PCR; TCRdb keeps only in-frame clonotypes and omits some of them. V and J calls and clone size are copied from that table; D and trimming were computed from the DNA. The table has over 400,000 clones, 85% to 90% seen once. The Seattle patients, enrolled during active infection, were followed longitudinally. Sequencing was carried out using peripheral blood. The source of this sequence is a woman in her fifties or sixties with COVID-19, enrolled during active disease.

CDR3 DNA: TGTGCCAGCAGTGTCAACCGACAGGGAAATAGCAATCAGCCCCAGCATTTT. Translation gives CASSVNRQGNSNQPQHF. The V gene is TRBV2, the J gene TRBJ1-5, with 7 bases matching TRBD1. The J segment lost 0 bases and the V segment lost 4 bases, leaving 9 bases of the junction unmatched. CDR1 SNHLY and CDR2 FYNNEI come from the germline V gene. The CDR3 covers 17 residues.